The present entry profiles one TCR beta chain with its context. This clone was observed a handful of times. The target of this receptor is not known. Base-call qualities are not available, and no considerably larger clone is one nucleotide away. The CDR3 spans 14 residues, from the cysteine through the phenylalanine. This entry keeps only the CDR3 DNA: 42 bases, framed from base 1. The germline V gene yields SGDLS for CDR1 and YYNGEE for CDR2. V loses 2 bases at its end and J loses 6 bases; junction bases beyond the gene matches: 5. This record belongs to a study of blood T cell repertoires in COVID-19 (dated by TCRdb to about 2020). Background for the entire study: The collaborator samples originated in the United States, Italy and Spain and spanned the acute and convalescent phases of COVID-19. Where available, HLA class I and class II types were taken from metadata supplied by the sample provider and were not determined by assay-based typing. The sample metadata nearly always contained a de-identified subject ID, COVID-19 status, age in years and sex. The repertoires were made available in a free public database intended to serve as a resource for research on the immune response to SARS-CoV-2. The prospective study material was composed of cDNA or gDNA derived from T cells, B-cell-depleted T cells, or PBMCs. Samples came from the ongoing ImmuneRACE study (first 160 participants) plus 1,254 subjects from 6 global collaborators. Deeply sampled blood TCRbeta repertoires from subjects exposed to, actively infected with, or recovered from COVID-19 were included in the dataset.

Each collaborating institution followed its own protocols to collect whole blood in K2EDTA tubes. Collaborator samples were shipped for TCRbeta analysis as frozen whole blood, isolated PBMCs, or DNA extracted from either sample type. TCRbeta CDR3 regions were amplified from genomic DNA by means of the immunoSEQ Assay, a bias-controlled multiplex PCR. Per the original workflow: Within the assay, amplification of reference gene primers was used to estimate how many nucleated cells each sample contained. Sequence reads were collapsed and filtered to measure the absolute abundance of every unique TCRbeta CDR3 rearrangement. Productive Simpson clonality was computed per sample as the square root of Simpson's diversity index over productive rearrangements. TCRdb carries this immuneACCESS record with in-frame sequences only. Its versions omit some clonotypes, under half of them owing to an unresolved V gene in the studies checked, with the rest unexplained. The V and J calls and the clone size are those of that table, but D and trimming were determined from the DNA. In this sample the table shows approximately 71,000 clones, 82% of which occur a single time. The top ten constitute roughly 13% of the sample.

Overall study results and their limits: Clinical and demographic metadata were provided uncurated, with the amount varying by source and participant.

The sequenced sample consisted of peripheral blood. The rearrangement combines TRBV9 with TRBJ2-3; the junction holds 8 bases that match TRBD1. The sequence derives from a woman of 80 years or more with acute or convalescent COVID-19. The CDR3 reads as follows: CASSVSQGADTQYF. The sequenced DNA is TGTGCCAGCAGCGTCTCCCAGGGGGCGGATACGCAGTATTTT. The full variable domain, with segments outside the CDR3 supplied by the reference TRBV9 and TRBJ2-3 proteins, appears as DSGVTQTPKHLITATGQRVTLRCSPRSGDLSVYWYQQSLDQGLQFLIQYYNGEERAKGNILERFSAQQFPDLHSELNLSSLELGDSALYFCASSVSQGADTQYFGPGTRLTVL.